The clone carrying this TCR beta chain turned up a few times. Its antigen is not known. The entry originates in a study of blood T cells in healthy people across ages. About the study: Researchers report that template switching captured about one barcoded beta molecule per two T cells.

A sample-barcoded 5' primer and a J-beta primer mix were used in a second PCR of about 6 to 12 cycles. Each CDR3 protein gets one entry after TCRdb re-called the 5' RACE reads with MiXCR. The sample records over a million distinct CDR3 sequences, about 25% being singletons. The V and J ends lost 5 bases and 4 bases respectively, with 17 bases between them. The CDR3 length is 15 residues. Regarding the study as a whole: Because donor CMV status was unknown, expanded clonotype changes were possibly confounded.

The sample also formed part of further work on T cells of mothers and their children. Turning to that study: Detection yielded no persistent microchimeric T cell clones.

The source is a girl aged 2 to 9 in good health. The sample taken for sequencing was blood. The rearrangement joins TRBV12-3 or TRBV12-4 to TRBJ2-5; perhaps TRBD2 as D (6 bases). The chain's CDR3 is CASSKPGLGLETQYF. CDR3 sequence (DNA): TGTGCCAGCAGTAAACCGGGACTGGGGCTAGAGACCCAGTACTTC.